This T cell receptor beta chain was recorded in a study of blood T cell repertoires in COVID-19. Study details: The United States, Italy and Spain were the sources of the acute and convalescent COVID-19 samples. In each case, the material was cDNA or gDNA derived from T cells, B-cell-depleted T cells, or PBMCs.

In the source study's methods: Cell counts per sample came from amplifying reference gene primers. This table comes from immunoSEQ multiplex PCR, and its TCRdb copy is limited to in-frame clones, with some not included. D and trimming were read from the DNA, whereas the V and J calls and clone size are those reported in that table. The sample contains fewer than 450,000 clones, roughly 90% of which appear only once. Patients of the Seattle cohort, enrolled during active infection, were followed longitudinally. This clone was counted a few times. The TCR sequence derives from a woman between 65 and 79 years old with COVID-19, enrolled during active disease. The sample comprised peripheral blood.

CDR3 protein: CASIFAGGNTEAFF. CDR3 coding DNA: TGTGCCAGCATTTTCGCAGGGGGTAACACTGAAGCTTTCTTT. The chain is built from TRBV2 and TRBJ1-1, with 7 bases that match TRBD1. V was pared by 7 bases and J by 2 bases, with 7 bases of the junction left unmatched. CDR1 SNHLY and CDR2 FYNNEI come from the germline V gene. The CDR3 consists of 14 residues.